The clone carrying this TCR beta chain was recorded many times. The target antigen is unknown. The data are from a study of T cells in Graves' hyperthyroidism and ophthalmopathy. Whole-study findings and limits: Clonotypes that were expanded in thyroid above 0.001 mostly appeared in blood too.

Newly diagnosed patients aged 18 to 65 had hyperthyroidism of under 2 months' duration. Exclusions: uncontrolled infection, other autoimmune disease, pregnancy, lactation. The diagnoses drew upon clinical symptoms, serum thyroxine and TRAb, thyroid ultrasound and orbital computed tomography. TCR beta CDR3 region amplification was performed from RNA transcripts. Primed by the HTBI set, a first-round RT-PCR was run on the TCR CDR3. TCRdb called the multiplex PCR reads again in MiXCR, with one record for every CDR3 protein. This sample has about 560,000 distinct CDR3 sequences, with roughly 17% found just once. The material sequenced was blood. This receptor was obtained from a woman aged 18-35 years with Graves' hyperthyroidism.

Here the CDR3 DNA reads TGTGCCAGCAGCTTAAGGGTCTCTAGCACAGATACGCAGTATTTT. This encodes CASSLRVSSTDTQYF. The genes are TRBV11-2 and TRBJ2-3; D not resolved. The V gene lost 2 bases and the J gene lost 0 bases, with 9 bases spanning the gap. Germline CDR1 reads SGHAT; CDR2 reads FQNNGV. The CDR3 spans 15 residues.